Presented here are 25 T cell receptor beta chains from one specimen sequenced in a study of cytomegalovirus exposure and HLA in healthy donors. The PCR used 60 Vbeta and 13 Jbeta primers. The data were produced by immunoSEQ multiplex PCR, yet TCRdb's version contains in-frame clones alone and is incomplete. This sample's clone table lists about 75,000 clones. What was sequenced was PBMCs. The receptors come from a man aged 18 to 30 in good health and CMV-seropositive.

The genes are TRBV7-9 and TRBJ1-3; D gene uncertain. Germline loops: CDR1 SEHNR, CDR2 FQNEAQ (reference sequence). The CDR3 is 10 amino acids. Trimming cost V 10 bases and J 4 bases, with 5 bases left between them. The CDR3 here is CATLGNTIYF. As DNA, the CDR3 is TGTGCCACCCTGGGAAACACCATATATTTT.

The genes are TRBV5-1 and TRBJ2-2, with 13 bases aligning to TRBD2. Per germline, CDR1 SGHRS and CDR2 YFSETQ. With 4 bases clipped from V and 5 bases from J, the junction kept 5 bases outside the gene matches. The CDR3 covers 16 residues. CDR3 protein: CASSPRLAGGTGELFF. The CDR3 region has the DNA TGCGCCAGCAGCCCGAGACTAGCGGGAGGAACCGGGGAGCTGTTTTTT.

This rearrangement joins TRBV29-1 to TRBJ2-3; 7 positions match TRBD2. The CDR3 has 14 residues. Germline CDR1 SQVTM, CDR2 ANQGSEA. The V segment lost 7 bases and the J segment 5 bases; nucleotides outside the gene matches: 12. The CDR3 loop reads CSAFGTTVGDTQYF. DNA for the CDR3: TGCAGCGCTTTCGGGACTACGGTGGGAGATACGCAGTATTTT.

CDR3 sequence (DNA): TGTGCCAGCAGGGTGACAGGGACCACTGAAGCTTTCTTT. Translated, it gives CASRVTGTTEAFF. The rearrangement joins TRBV28 to TRBJ1-1, with 7 positions matching TRBD1. Trimming at V came to 6 bases and at J to 4 bases, leaving 5 bases not matched to a gene. Germline V lookup: CDR1 MDHEN, CDR2 SYDVKM. The CDR3 loop spans 13 amino acids.

The CDR3, as DNA: TGTGCCAGCAGTGCACAGGGTGATCAGCCCCAGCATTTT. Its translation is CASSAQGDQPQHF. J is TRBJ1-5 and V is TRBV6-1; D might be TRBD1 (6 bases). This CDR3 is built from 13 residues. In germline, CDR1 is MNHNS, CDR2 SASEGT. The germline V and J ends were trimmed by 4 bases and 5 bases, with 9 bases remaining between them.

The genes are TRBV6-5 and TRBJ2-5; 8 bases match TRBD1. Matching the DNA end better, TRBJ2-7 makes the J call doubtful. Germline V gene lookup returns CDR1 MNHEY and CDR2 SVGAGI. The CDR3 contains 13 residues. The CDR3 region is CASTPTGGYEQYF. The DNA for the CDR3 is TGTGCCAGCACCCCAACAGGGGGCTACGAGCAGTACTTC.

The CDR3 DNA follows: TGTGCCACCAGCAGAGAGGCACCCTTTAGCGGGAGAACAGATACGCAGTATTTT. Translating gives CATSREAPFSGRTDTQYF. The chain employs TRBV15 and TRBJ2-3; 9 bases agree with TRBD2. The trim removed 0 bases at V and 3 bases at J, leaving 10 bases unmatched. The CDR3 is made up of 18 amino acids. CDR1 is LNHNV and CDR2 is YYDKDF in the germline V gene (reference sequence).

The chain joins TRBV27 to TRBJ1-1; D may be TRBD1 (5 bases). V dropped 6 bases and J dropped 0 bases, with 17 bases sitting between them. This CDR3 is built from 16 residues. Germline V gives CDR1 MNHEY, CDR2 SMNVEV (reference sequence). CDR3: CASREYSLGVNTEAFF. Written as DNA, the CDR3 is TGTGCCAGCAGGGAATACAGTTTAGGGGTGAACACTGAAGCTTTCTTT.

V and J are TRBV14 and TRBJ2-1; 7 bases agree with TRBD2. The V segment lost 3 bases and the J segment 4 bases; nucleotides outside the gene matches: 12. The CDR3 totals 17 residues. Per germline, CDR1 SGHDN and CDR2 FVKESK. As DNA, the CDR3 is TGTGCCAGCAGCCAGAGTCCCTCTAGCGGACGATACAATGAGCAGTTCTTC. The encoded protein is CASSQSPSSGRYNEQFF.

The chain employs TRBV25-1 and TRBJ2-1, with unresolved D. Trimming shortened V by 4 bases and J by 4 bases, and 5 bases separated the two germline ends. The CDR3 has 12 amino acids. Per germline, CDR1 MGHDK and CDR2 SYGVNS. The CDR3 DNA is TGTGCCAGCAGTGCCCTATACAATGAGCAGTTCTTC. Translation: CASSALYNEQFF. The complete variable domain, with remaining parts taken from reference TRBV25-1 and TRBJ2-1, reads EADIYQTPRYLVIGTGKKITLECSQTMGHDKMYWYQQDPGMELHLIHYSYGVNSTEKGDLSSESTVSRIRTEHFPLTLESARPSHTSQYLCASSALYNEQFFGPGTRLTVL.

The chain is built from TRBV5-4 and TRBJ2-1, with a possible D match to TRBD1 (7 bases). CDR3 length equals 16 residues. V lost 4 bases and J 8 bases, leaving 22 bases between the germline ends. Germline lookup yields CDR1 SGHNT and CDR2 YYREEE (reference sequence). The DNA of the CDR3 is TGTGCCAGCAGCCGGATTCAGGGGGGCCCCCGAGATGAGCAGTTCTTC. Protein: CASSRIQGGPRDEQFF.

The rearrangement joins TRBV18 to TRBJ2-5; 9 positions agree with TRBD1. The junction had 6 bases not matched to a gene; V was cut back by 6 bases and J by 4 bases. The CDR3 has 14 residues. Germline assignment: CDR1 KGHSH and CDR2 LQKENI. CDR3 nucleotide sequence: TGTGCCAGCTCGGGGGACAGGGCAGCAGAGACCCAGTACTTC. This codes for CASSGDRAAETQYF.

This rearrangement joins TRBV1 to TRBJ1-1; TRBD1, the table's D call, was not compared with the DNA. TRBV1 is described as a pseudogene. This CDR3 has 14 residues. The CDR3 DNA follows: TGCACCAGCAGCCAGAGGGGGAAGAGCACTGAAGCTTTCTTT. This sequence encodes CTSSQRGKSTEAFF.

The V call is TRBV10-3, the J call TRBJ1-5; TRBD1 agrees at 8 bases. This CDR3 has 15 residues. V lost 0 bases to trimming and J lost 3 bases; unmatched junction nucleotides: 1. Germline-derived CDR1 and CDR2 are ENHRY and SYGVKD. For the CDR3, the DNA is TGTGCCATCAGTGAGTCGGGACAGGTCAATCAGCCCCAGCATTTT. This gives the protein CAISESGQVNQPQHF.

The chain employs TRBV19 and TRBJ2-1, with TRBD2 identical over 10 bases. The CDR3 extends over 18 amino acids. The germline gives CDR1 LNHDA, CDR2 SQIVND (reference sequence). The ends lost 0 bases at V and 4 bases at J; junction bases unmatched: 9. The CDR3 DNA is TGTGCCAGTAGTATAGAGACCCTTTTAGCGGGAGGTTACAATGAGCAGTTCTTC. It yields the protein CASSIETLLAGGYNEQFF.

The chain couples TRBV27 to TRBJ2-1; D possibly corresponds to TRBD1 (6 bases). V gave up 7 bases and J gave up 4 bases, with 17 bases separating them. This CDR3 comprises 15 residues. In germline, CDR1 is MNHEY, CDR2 SMNVEV (reference sequence). CDR3 residues: CASNLGGSRYNEQFF. The CDR3 DNA is TGTGCCAGCAATCTAGGGGGAAGCAGGTACAATGAGCAGTTCTTC.

This chain connects TRBV6-5 to TRBJ1-2, with 8 bases lining up with TRBD1. V lost 5 bases to trimming and J lost 8 bases; unmatched junction nucleotides: 4. CDR1 MNHEY and CDR2 SVGAGI come from the germline V gene. This CDR3 has 12 amino acids. The CDR3 nucleotides read TGTGCCAGCAGTCAGGGGGCGGTCGGCTACACCTTC. It yields the protein CASSQGAVGYTF.

V gene TRBV5-6 combines with J gene TRBJ1-2, with a weak D call TRBD1 (6 bases). The CDR3 loop spans 12 amino acids. V was pared by 4 bases and J by 6 bases, with 10 bases between. Germline V lookup: CDR1 SGHDT, CDR2 YYEEEE. The CDR3 sequence: CASSSYRDGYTF. DNA for the CDR3: TGTGCCAGCAGCAGTTACAGGGATGGCTACACCTTC.

V and J are TRBV11-2 and TRBJ1-3, with D hard to call. This CDR3 comprises 16 residues. V lost 3 bases and J lost 0, with 12 bases in between. Germline V CDR1 and CDR2: SGHAT, FQNNGV. CDR3 protein: CASSFNGAFSGNTIYF. CDR3 nucleotides: TGTGCCAGCAGCTTTAATGGAGCGTTCTCTGGAAACACCATATATTTT. The variable domain in full, completed from reference TRBV11-2 and TRBJ1-3, reads EAGVAQSPRYKIIEKRQSVAFWCNPISGHATLYWYQQILGQGPKLLIQFQNNGVVDDSQLPKDRFSAERLKGVDSTLKIQPAKLEDSAVYLCASSFNGAFSGNTIYFGEGSWLTVV.

J is TRBJ1-5 and V is TRBV6-6; TRBD1 might be the D (6 bases). Germline V gives CDR1 MNHNY, CDR2 SVGAGI (reference sequence). Trimming cost V 6 bases and J 7 bases, with 16 bases left between them. The CDR3 spans 14 residues. The CDR3 reads CASSYRESWQPQHF. CDR3 nucleotide sequence: TGTGCCAGCAGCTACAGGGAGAGTTGGCAGCCCCAGCATTTT.

This chain joins TRBV6-1 and TRBJ1-2, with TRBD1 matching 9 bases. Trimming removed 4 bases from V and 8 bases from J; junction bases left unmatched: 5. Germline CDR1 MNHNS, CDR2 SASEGT. This CDR3 has 13 residues. DNA for the CDR3: TGTGCCAGCAGTGCCGGGACAGGGAGCGGCTACACCTTC. Translated, it gives CASSAGTGSGYTF.

The rearrangement uses TRBV27 and TRBJ2-7; 13 positions agree with TRBD2. V trimming: 6 bases; J trimming: 3 bases; junction bases outside the gene matches: 2. Germline V gene data show CDR1 as MNHEY and CDR2 as SMNVEV (reference sequence). The CDR3 length is 14 residues. The CDR3 region is CASRGLAGDYEQYF. DNA of the CDR3: TGTGCCAGCAGAGGACTAGCGGGAGACTACGAGCAGTACTTC.

The genes are TRBV2 and TRBJ2-5; 14 nucleotides agree with TRBD2. The ends lost 5 bases at V and 5 bases at J; junction bases unmatched: 7. The germline V gene encodes CDR1 SNHLY and CDR2 FYNNEI. The CDR3 runs to 16 residues. CDR3 DNA sequence: TGTGCCAGCAGTCCGCGGACTAGCGGGGGGATGGAGACCCAGTACTTC. Translated, it gives CASSPRTSGGMETQYF.

This chain connects TRBV5-1 to TRBJ1-4; D gene unclear. The ends were cut back, 7 bases at V and 2 bases at J, with 12 bases in the middle. CDR3 length: 14 amino acids. The V gene's germline CDR1 is SGHRS and CDR2 YFSETQ. CDR3 in DNA: TGCGCCAGCTCGCCAGAGGGTACTAATGAAAAACTGTTTTTT. Amino acids: CASSPEGTNEKLFF. Full variable domain (remainder filled in from reference TRBV5-1 and TRBJ1-4): KAGVTQTPRYLIKTRGQQVTLSCSPISGHRSVSWYQQTPGQGLQFLFEYFSETQRNKGNFPGRFSGRQFSNSRSEMNVSTLELGDSALYLCASSPEGTNEKLFFGSGTQLSVL.

The chain employs TRBV28 and TRBJ2-1, with 15 bases aligning to TRBD2. This CDR3 region has 18 residues. CDR1 and CDR2 from the germline V gene are MDHEN and SYDVKM. With 5 bases clipped from V and 0 bases from J, the junction kept 5 bases outside the gene matches. The CDR3 region is CASSGLAGGLHSYNEQFF. The CDR3 region has the DNA TGTGCCAGCAGTGGACTAGCGGGGGGGCTCCACTCCTACAATGAGCAGTTCTTC.